This T cell receptor beta chain was identified during a study of post-analysis software for immune sequencing data. Presence of unique molecular identifiers characterized the TCR beta cDNA libraries. Each CDR3 protein is one row after TCRdb ran MiXCR on the PCR reads. The sample shows roughly 620,000 distinct CDR3 sequences, roughly two fifths of them seen only once. Worth noting for this clonotype: The junction departs from the called germline gene at one end, perhaps through a read error.

The receptor was isolated from a girl under 18 with multiple sclerosis. What was sequenced was blood.

CDR3 DNA: TGTGCCGGCAGTAGGTCCAGCGACCAAGAGACCCAGTTCTTC. Protein: CAGSRSSDQETQFF. The chain carries TRBV2 and TRBJ2-1; no firm D call. The CDR3 extends over 14 amino acids. Germline V gives CDR1 SNHLY, CDR2 FYNNEI.